The clone carrying this T cell receptor (beta chain) was seen more than once but under ten times. The antigen is not known. The entry originates in a study of long-term antiretroviral therapy in people with HIV. The wider study: It was about a decade before the 2015 immediate-ART recommendation that the earliest samples were taken. Study results and caveats: Clones showing expansion before ART dominated the repertoire at all time points. Narrower CDR3 length ranges marked HIV repertoires relative to controls.

At the survey level, the v3.0 immunoSEQ assay was run. Profiling relied on immunoSEQ multiplex PCR, and the TCRdb table lists in-frame clones only, not all of them. Of some 36,000 clones listed, about 85% are singletons. In germline, CDR1 is SGHRS, CDR2 YFSETQ. The CDR3 covers 14 residues. The V and J ends lost 6 bases and 7 bases, in that order; junction bases with no gene match: 7. The chain joins TRBV5-1 to TRBJ1-4; TRBD1 matches at 9 bases. Sequences were derived from unsorted PBMCs, sampled roughly 2.9 years before starting antiretroviral therapy. This TCR was sampled from a woman younger than 45 with HIV. The CDR3 spells CASKPGTGSEKLFF. The CDR3 DNA reads as TGCGCCAGCAAACCCGGGACAGGGAGTGAAAAACTGTTTTTT.